One TCR beta chain is described in this entry. These data originate in a study of blood T cell repertoires in COVID-19. Study summary: Researchers got acute and convalescent COVID-19 samples from the United States, Italy and Spain. Nucleic acid was either cDNA or gDNA, and it came from T cells, B-cell-depleted T cells, or PBMCs.

This CDR3 comprises 12 residues. CDR1 and CDR2 from the germline V gene are LNHDA and SQIVND (reference sequence). The V end was cut by 5 bases, the J end by 8 bases, with 12 bases between. In the original processing: Amplification from reference gene primers served as the basis for estimated nucleated cell counts. Produced via immunoSEQ multiplex PCR; TCRdb's table is partial and in-frame only. That table gives V, J and clone size, and the DNA gave D and trimming. The sample includes hundreds of thousands of clones, under 95% of them seen just once. The rearrangement joins TRBV19 to TRBJ1-2; D might be TRBD1 (5 bases). This TCR derives from a woman aged 18-35 years who had recovered from COVID-19. The specimen was peripheral blood. This CDR3 reads CASSGQGRGYTF. The CDR3 DNA reads TGTGCCAGTAGTGGCCAGGGAAGGGGCTACACCTTC.